These T cell receptor beta chains were read from a single sample in a study of blood T cell repertoires in COVID-19. Some clones are missing from TCRdb's copy, which holds only in-frame ones; the method was immunoSEQ multiplex PCR. The data contain some 240,000 clones, roughly 89% of them singletons. What was sequenced was peripheral blood. These receptors all come from a man in his 60s who had recovered from COVID-19. Each CDR3 is given with its conserved first and last residue. The D gene is left open where the match is weak. Only part of the rows carry a size: once, few, many, or a class if the clone is expanded.

V	D	J	size	DNA	CDR3
TRBV24-1	TRBD2	TRBJ2-2	few	TGTGCCACCAGTGATTTGCAGCGCGGGACTAAGAAGAACACCGGGGAGCTGTTTTTT	CATSDLQRGTKKNTGELFF
TRBV7-2	TRBD1	TRBJ1-5	-	TGTGCCAGCAGACTGGACAGGGGGAATCAGCCCCAGCATTTT	CASRLDRGNQPQHF
TRBV19	TRBD2	TRBJ2-2	-	TGTGCCAGTAGTGGTAGACTAGCGGGAGGTTTGAACGGGGAGCTGTTTTTT	CASSGRLAGGLNGELFF
TRBV3-1/TRBV3-2	TRBD1	TRBJ1-1	few	TGTGCCAGCAGCCCGGACAGGGGGGGTGCTGAAGCTTTCTTT	CASSPDRGGAEAFF
TRBV11-2	TRBD1	TRBJ1-5	-	TGTGCCAGCAGCTCTAACAGGGGAGCCCAGCATTTT	CASSSNRGAQHF
TRBV6-6	TRBD1	TRBJ1-2	-	TGTGCCAGCACCAAGGGGGCCTCTAACTATGGCTACACCTTC	CASTKGASNYGYTF
TRBV7-2	TRBD2	TRBJ2-3	-	TGTGCCAGCAGCTTAGTGTCTAGCGGGAGCGGTAGCACAGATACGCAGTATTTT	CASSLVSSGSGSTDTQYF
TRBV19	TRBD2	TRBJ2-1	-	TGTGCCAGTAGTACGGGACTAGCGGGATTGGATGAGCAGTTCTTC	CASSTGLAGLDEQFF
TRBV30	TRBD2	TRBJ2-7	-	TGTGCCTGGGAAAGCGGGATTTTTAGCGAGCAGTACTTC	CAWESGIFSEQYF
TRBV5-1	-	TRBJ2-2	-	TGCGCCAGCAGCTTGGAAGCTAGCCGCAACACCGGGGAGCTGTTTTTT	CASSLEASRNTGELFF
TRBV4-2	-	TRBJ1-3	-	TGTGCCAGCAGCCAAGATCTATCGGCAGGTCTAACATATTTT	CASSQDLSAGLTYF
TRBV5-6	TRBD1	TRBJ1-5	once	TGTGCCAGCAGCCGGGACAGGGCTCAGCCCCAGCATTTT	CASSRDRAQPQHF
TRBV12-5	TRBD2	TRBJ2-2	-	TGTGCTAGTGGTTTGGAGCTGGGACTAGCGGTTAACACCGGGGAGCTGTTTTTT	CASGLELGLAVNTGELFF
TRBV5-8	TRBD1	TRBJ1-5	-	TGTGCCAGCAGCGGACAGGTACTAAATCAGCCCCAGCATTTT	CASSGQVLNQPQHF
TRBV6-5	TRBD2	TRBJ2-7	-	TGTGCCAGCAGTAGACTAGCGGGAGGGAACGAGCAGTACTTC	CASSRLAGGNEQYF
TRBV6-5	-	TRBJ1-3	-	TGTGCCAGCTCATCGGAGGGAAACACCATATATTTT	CASSSEGNTIYF
TRBV7-2	TRBD2	TRBJ2-7	-	TGTGCCAGCAGCTTAGCAACTAGCGGGCCAAACTCCTACGAGCAGTACTTC	CASSLATSGPNSYEQYF
TRBV7-9	-	TRBJ1-5	-	TGTGCCAGCAGCTCTAGCGACTATAGCAATCAGCCCCAGCATTTT	CASSSSDYSNQPQHF
TRBV19	TRBD1	TRBJ1-2	-	TGTGCCAGTAGCGTACGGGACAGGGATATCTATGGCTACACCTTC	CASSVRDRDIYGYTF
TRBV27	TRBD2	TRBJ2-7	-	TGTGCCAGCAGTTTAGCGGGAGCCTACGAGCAGTACTTC	CASSLAGAYEQYF
TRBV7-2	-	TRBJ1-6	-	TGTGCCAGCAGCTTAGTACAGGATAATTCACCCCTCCACTTT	CASSLVQDNSPLHF
TRBV3-1/TRBV3-2	-	TRBJ1-5	-	TGTGCCAGCAGCCCCAGCCGGGGAACATATAGCAATCAGCCCCAGCATTTT	CASSPSRGTYSNQPQHF
TRBV28	-	TRBJ2-1	-	TGTGCCAGCAGTGGTGAGGGGGGGAGTTGGGACAATGAGCAGTTCTTC	CASSGEGGSWDNEQFF
TRBV6-2/TRBV6-3	-	TRBJ1-1	-	TGTGCCAGCAGTTACGGGGGGGCAAACACTGAAGCTTTCTTT	CASSYGGANTEAFF
TRBV29-1	-	TRBJ2-1	-	TGCAGCGGCGGCGTGGGGGGTTGGGACAATGAGCAGTTCTTC	CSGGVGGWDNEQFF
TRBV18	-	TRBJ1-1	-	TGTGCCAGCTCTTCGGGGGGGAAGGACACTGAAGCTTTCTTT	CASSSGGKDTEAFF
TRBV6-5	TRBD1	TRBJ2-7	-	TGTGCCAGCAGCCCCCGGGACAGGGGATCCCACGAGCAGTACTTC	CASSPRDRGSHEQYF
TRBV7-3	-	TRBJ2-3	-	TGTGCCAGCAGCTCGCGGGGGCACACAGATACGCAGTATTTT	CASSSRGHTDTQYF
TRBV18	-	TRBJ1-1	-	TGTGCCAGCTCACCACTTGGGTCCGGGGTGGGTGAAGCTTTCTTT	CASSPLGSGVGEAFF
TRBV3-1/TRBV3-2	-	TRBJ1-6	few	TGTGCCAGCAGCCAAGGGCAGTCTTATAATTCACCCCTCCACTTT	CASSQGQSYNSPLHF
TRBV4-1	-	TRBJ2-3	-	TGCGCCAGCAGCCCCCCAACCTTAGCGGCTAGCACAGATACGCAGTATTTT	CASSPPTLAASTDTQYF
TRBV7-3	-	TRBJ1-6	few	TGTGCCAGCAGCTTAGGAGGGGATTCACCCCTCCACTTT	CASSLGGDSPLHF
TRBV6-1	-	TRBJ1-6	-	TGTGCCAGCAGTGAAGCGCCGAGTGGACAGCCTAATTCACCCCTCCACTTT	CASSEAPSGQPNSPLHF
TRBV5-4	-	TRBJ2-2	-	TGTGCCAGCAGCTTCGACATTGGGAACACCGGGGAGCTGTTTTTT	CASSFDIGNTGELFF
TRBV30	-	TRBJ2-1	once	TGTGCCTGGAGGTCAGGGGGGTCCAATGAGCAGTTCTTC	CAWRSGGSNEQFF
TRBV7-7	-	TRBJ2-1	-	TGTGCCAGCAGCCCGAGTGCGGCCGGTGAGCAGTTCTTC	CASSPSAAGEQFF
TRBV11-1	TRBD1	TRBJ1-2	-	TGTGCCAGCAGCCCAGGGACAGCTCCTAACTATGGCTACACCTTC	CASSPGTAPNYGYTF
TRBV28	-	TRBJ2-3	-	TGTGCCAGCAGTTTATATAGATACGGCGGGACAGCAGATACGCAGTATTTT	CASSLYRYGGTADTQYF
TRBV14	TRBD2	TRBJ2-5	-	TGTGCCAGCAGCCTTATAGCGGGGGGAGAGACCCAGTACTTC	CASSLIAGGETQYF
TRBV6-5	TRBD1	TRBJ1-1	-	TGTGCCAGCGTACAGGGGTCGGACACTGAAGCTTTCTTT	CASVQGSDTEAFF
TRBV7-9	-	TRBJ1-1	-	TGTGCCAGCAGCTTAGATGGTCGGTTGAATGAAGCTTTCTTT	CASSLDGRLNEAFF
TRBV28	-	TRBJ1-5	-	TGTGCCAGCAGTTTCCCCGGGGGCAATCAGCCCCAGCATTTT	CASSFPGGNQPQHF
TRBV4-2	TRBD2	TRBJ2-1	-	TGTGCCAGCAGCCAAACGACTAGCGGGGGGCCACTGAGCTCCTACAATGAGCAGTTCTTC	CASSQTTSGGPLSSYNEQFF
TRBV5-1	TRBD2	TRBJ2-2	-	TGCGCCAGCAGCTTATTAGCGGGACCGAACACCGGGGAGCTGTTTTTT	CASSLLAGPNTGELFF
TRBV19	-	TRBJ2-1	once	TGTGCCAGTAGTATTTGGGCAACCTCTGGGAATGAGCAGTTCTTC	CASSIWATSGNEQFF
TRBV6-1	-	TRBJ1-1	-	TGTGCCAGCAGTGAACGGACAGCTATTAACAAGGCTAAGAACACTGAAGCTTTCTTT	CASSERTAINKAKNTEAFF
TRBV5-1	TRBD1	TRBJ2-7	-	TGCGCCAGCAGCCTACAGGGGGGCTACGAGCAGTACTTC	CASSLQGGYEQYF
TRBV7-2	-	TRBJ2-1	once	TGTGCCAGCAGGTATCAGACAGAGCAGTTCTTC	CASRYQTEQFF
TRBV7-2	-	TRBJ2-5	-	TGTGCCAGCAGCTTATATAGGGGCGACCAAGAGACCCAGTACTTC	CASSLYRGDQETQYF
TRBV18	-	TRBJ1-3	-	TGTGCCAGCTCACCCTGGGGCATAGATGGAAACACCATATATTTT	CASSPWGIDGNTIYF
TRBV6-5	-	TRBJ1-1	-	TGTGCCAGCACCGAGGGGCGGGGAAAGAACACTGAAGCTTTCTTT	CASTEGRGKNTEAFF
TRBV7-2	TRBD1	TRBJ2-7	-	TGTGCCAGCAGCCCCAGACAGGGGGCAGGCGAGCAGTACTTC	CASSPRQGAGEQYF